This T cell receptor beta chain emerged from a study of shared clonotypes between healthy human individuals. Findings and limits, study-wide: Only blood was sampled; tissue repertoires likely differ. Clonotypes which were not shared had lower generation probabilities than clonotypes that all four donors shared.

Germline V lookup: CDR1 SGHRS, CDR2 YFSETQ. Trimming took 2 bases from V and 2 from J, leaving 8 bases between them. The CDR3 is made up of 15 amino acids. The protocol was immunoSEQ multiplex PCR, while the TCRdb copy is restricted to in-frame clones and leaves out a portion. The sample contains approximately 700,000 clones, 55% to 85% of which appear only once. As to this clone: Its antigen is as yet unknown.

This clonotype was obtained from a woman aged 25 to 39 in good health. Sequencing was carried out using memory CD4+ T cells sorted from blood. Documented subset: CD45RA-negative fraction. The V and J genes are TRBV5-1 and TRBJ2-6; D gene uncertain. The DNA of the CDR3 is TGCGCCAGCAGCTTTCCCGTGACTGGGGCCAACGTCCTGACTTTC. It codes for CASSFPVTGANVLTF.